This TCR beta chain is drawn from a study of blood T cell repertoires in COVID-19. Study at large: The study drew acute and convalescent COVID-19 samples from the United States, Italy and Spain. Nucleic acid was either cDNA or gDNA, and it came from T cells, B-cell-depleted T cells, or PBMCs.

The method was immunoSEQ multiplex PCR; TCRdb's version includes in-frame clones alone and lacks a portion of them. The sample includes under 150,000 clones, around 83% of them seen just once. The CDR3 has 11 amino acids. CDR1 SQVTM and CDR2 ANQGSEA come from the germline V gene. V shed 4 bases and J shed 8 bases, with 11 bases lying between them. This TCR came from a man aged 80 or over with active or convalescent COVID-19. The sequenced material came from peripheral blood. V gene TRBV29-1 combines with J gene TRBJ1-1, with D perhaps matching TRBD1 (6 bases). The CDR3: CSVVWGLEAFF. CDR3 sequence (DNA): TGCAGCGTTGTTTGGGGGCTGGAAGCTTTCTTT. The full variable domain, rest sourced from reference TRBV29-1 and TRBJ1-1, is SAVISQKPSRDICQRGTSLTIQCQVDSQVTMMFWYRQQPGQSLTLIATANQGSEATYESGFVIDKFPISRPNLTFSTLTVSNMSPEDSSIYLCSVVWGLEAFFGQGTRLTVV.